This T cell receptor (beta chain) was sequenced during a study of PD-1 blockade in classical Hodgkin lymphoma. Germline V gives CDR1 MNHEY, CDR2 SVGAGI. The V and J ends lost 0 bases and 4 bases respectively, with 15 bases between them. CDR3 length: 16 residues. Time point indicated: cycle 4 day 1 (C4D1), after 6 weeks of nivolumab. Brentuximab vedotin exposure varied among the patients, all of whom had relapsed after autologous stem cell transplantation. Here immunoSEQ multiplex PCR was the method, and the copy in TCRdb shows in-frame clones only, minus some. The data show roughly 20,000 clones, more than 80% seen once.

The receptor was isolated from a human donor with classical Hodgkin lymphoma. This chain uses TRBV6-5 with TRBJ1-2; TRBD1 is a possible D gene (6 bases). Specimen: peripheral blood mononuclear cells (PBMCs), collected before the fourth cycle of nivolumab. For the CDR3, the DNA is TGTGCCAGCAGTTACTCGGCTATTGGGGGCGGCTATGGCTACACCTTC. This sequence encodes CASSYSAIGGGYGYTF.